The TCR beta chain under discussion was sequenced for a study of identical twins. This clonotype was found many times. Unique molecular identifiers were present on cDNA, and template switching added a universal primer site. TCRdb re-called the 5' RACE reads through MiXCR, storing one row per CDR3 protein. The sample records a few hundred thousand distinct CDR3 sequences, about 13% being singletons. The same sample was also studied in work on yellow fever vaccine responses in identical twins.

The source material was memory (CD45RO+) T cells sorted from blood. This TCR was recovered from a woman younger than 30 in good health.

The chain's CDR3 is CASTLGRNTEAFF. CDR3 sequence (DNA): TGTGCCAGCACCTTGGGACGGAACACTGAAGCTTTCTTT. The gene calls are TRBV28 and TRBJ1-1, with D perhaps TRBD1 (5 bases). Germline CDR1 and CDR2: MDHEN and SYDVKM. The V end lost 7 bases, the J end lost 1 base, and 10 bases lay between the germline ends. The CDR3 contains 13 residues. Based on the CDR3 plus reference TRBV28 and TRBJ1-1, the full variable domain is DVKVTQSSRYLVKRTGEKVFLECVQDMDHENMFWYRQDPGLGLRLIYFSYDVKMKEKGDIPEGYSVSREKKERFSLILESASTNQTSMYLCASTLGRNTEAFFGQGTRLTVV.